This T cell receptor (beta chain) is from a study of cytomegalovirus exposure and HLA in healthy donors. Study conclusions and caveats: It was reportedly the case that the classifier diagnosed cytomegalovirus status with high specificity and sensitivity. In a later analysis, HLA-associated beta chains showed higher expansion and lower generation probabilities than comparable chains. With further analysis later on, most CMV-associated TCR beta chains appeared HLA-restricted.

A word on this clone: Antigen unknown.

The study ran its PCR with 60 Vbeta and 13 Jbeta primers. The data were produced by immunoSEQ multiplex PCR, yet TCRdb's version contains in-frame clones alone and is incomplete. The sample contains about 200,000 clones, roughly 88% of which appear only once. Unmatched junction bases numbered 10, after V lost 4 bases and J lost 4 bases. The CDR3 runs 18 residues. The germline V gene encodes CDR1 LNHDA and CDR2 SQIVND (reference sequence). The sequenced sample consisted of PBMCs. The chain carries TRBV19 and TRBJ2-7; TRBD2 matches at 16 bases. The TCR sequence derives from a boy aged 2 to 10 in good health and CMV-seronegative. CDR3 residues: CASSKRPGLAGGLYEQYF. DNA of the CDR3: TGTGCCAGTAGTAAACGCCCGGGACTAGCGGGAGGGCTTTACGAGCAGTACTTC.